The present T cell receptor beta chain was sequenced within a study of early T cells in non-severe SARS-CoV-2 infection. This clonotype was counted at least ten times. Individual cDNA molecules were tagged with unique molecular identifiers, the study reported. TCRdb reprocessed the 5' RACE reads via MiXCR and lists one record per CDR3 protein. The table lists approximately 80,000 distinct CDR3 sequences, roughly 12% of them singletons. Germline lookup yields CDR1 MRHNA and CDR2 SNTAGT. CDR3 length equals 14 residues. Trimming at V came to 6 bases and at J to 8 bases, leaving 5 bases not matched to a gene.

The rearrangement links TRBV6-4 to TRBJ2-1; 12 bases are shared with TRBD1. This clonotype was sampled from an adult who was a healthcare worker with PCR-confirmed SARS-CoV-2 infection or an uninfected control (not recorded which). The sequencing used whole blood, collected at baseline. CDR3 amino acids: CASSRGQGAYEQFF. The CDR3 nucleotides are TGTGCCAGCAGCCGGGGACAGGGGGCCTATGAGCAGTTCTTC.